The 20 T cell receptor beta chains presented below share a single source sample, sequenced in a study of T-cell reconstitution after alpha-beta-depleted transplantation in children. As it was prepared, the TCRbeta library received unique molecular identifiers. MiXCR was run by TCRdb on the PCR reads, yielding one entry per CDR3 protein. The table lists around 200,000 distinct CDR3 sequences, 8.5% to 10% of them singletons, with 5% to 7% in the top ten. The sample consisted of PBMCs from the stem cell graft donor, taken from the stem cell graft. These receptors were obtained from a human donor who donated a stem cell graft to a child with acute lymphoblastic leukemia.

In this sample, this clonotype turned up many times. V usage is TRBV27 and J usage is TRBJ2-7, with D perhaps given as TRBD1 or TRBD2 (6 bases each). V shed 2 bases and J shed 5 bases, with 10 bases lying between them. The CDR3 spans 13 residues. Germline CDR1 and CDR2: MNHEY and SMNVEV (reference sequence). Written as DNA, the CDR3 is TGTGCCAGCAGTTTACGGGGGCGGAACGAGCAGTACTTC. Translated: CASSLRGRNEQYF.

The CDR3 nucleotides read TGCGCCAACATAGTTAGGCTTCCCGGGCCCTACGAGCAGTACTTC. Its protein is CANIVRLPGPYEQYF. The rearrangement joins TRBV10-2 to TRBJ2-7; D call uncertain. Germline CDR1 is WSHSY and CDR2 is SAAADI. The germline V and J ends were trimmed by 10 bases and 2 bases, with 21 bases remaining between them. The CDR3 has 15 residues.

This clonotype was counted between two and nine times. The chain's CDR3 is CASSPGKVNTEAFF. The DNA for the CDR3 is TGTGCCAGCTCACCGGGCAAGGTGAACACTGAAGCTTTCTTT. V gene TRBV18 combines with J gene TRBJ1-1; D is ambiguous. Looked up from germline, CDR1 is KGHSH and CDR2 is LQKENI. The length of the CDR3 is 14 residues. The V gene lost 3 bases and the J gene lost 0 bases, with 8 bases spanning the gap.

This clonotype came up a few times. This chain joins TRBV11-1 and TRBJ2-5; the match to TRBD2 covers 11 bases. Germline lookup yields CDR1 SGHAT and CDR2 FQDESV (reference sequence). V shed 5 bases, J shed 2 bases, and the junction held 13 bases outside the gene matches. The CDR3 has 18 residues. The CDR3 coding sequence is TGTGCCAGCAGCCTGATAAGAGCTAGCGGGGGGCAACAAGAGACCCAGTACTTC. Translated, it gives CASSLIRASGGQQETQYF.

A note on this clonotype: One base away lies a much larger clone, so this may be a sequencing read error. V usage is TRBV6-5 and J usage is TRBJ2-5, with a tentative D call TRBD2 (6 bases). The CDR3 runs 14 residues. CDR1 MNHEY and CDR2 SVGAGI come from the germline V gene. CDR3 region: CASSYSVAVETRYF. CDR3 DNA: TGTGCCAGCAGTTACTCGGTAGCGGTGGAGACCCGGTACTTC.

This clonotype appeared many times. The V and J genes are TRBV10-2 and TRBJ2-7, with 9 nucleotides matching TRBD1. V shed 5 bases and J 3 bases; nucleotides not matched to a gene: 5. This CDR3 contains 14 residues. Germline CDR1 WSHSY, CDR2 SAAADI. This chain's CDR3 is CASSSTGGFYEQYF. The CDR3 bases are TGCGCCAGCAGTAGTACAGGGGGCTTCTACGAGCAGTACTTC.

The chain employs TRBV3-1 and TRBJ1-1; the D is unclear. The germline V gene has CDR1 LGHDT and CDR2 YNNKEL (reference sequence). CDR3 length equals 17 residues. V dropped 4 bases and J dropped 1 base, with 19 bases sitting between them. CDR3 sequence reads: CASSPSDAQAWNTEAFF. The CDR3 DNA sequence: TGTGCCAGCAGCCCGTCGGACGCTCAGGCGTGGAACACTGAAGCTTTCTTT.

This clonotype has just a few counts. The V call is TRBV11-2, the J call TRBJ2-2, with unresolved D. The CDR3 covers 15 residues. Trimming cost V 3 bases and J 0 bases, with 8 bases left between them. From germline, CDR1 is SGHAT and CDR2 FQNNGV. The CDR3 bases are TGTGCCAGCAGCTTTTCTGATACGAACACCGGGGAGCTGTTTTTT. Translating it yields CASSFSDTNTGELFF.

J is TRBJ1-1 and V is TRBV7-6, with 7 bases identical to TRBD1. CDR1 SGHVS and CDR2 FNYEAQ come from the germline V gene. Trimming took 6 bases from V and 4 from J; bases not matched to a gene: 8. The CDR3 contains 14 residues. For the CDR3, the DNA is TGTGCCAGCAGTTCCTCAGCAGGGGGCACTGAAGCTTTCTTT. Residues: CASSSSAGGTEAFF.

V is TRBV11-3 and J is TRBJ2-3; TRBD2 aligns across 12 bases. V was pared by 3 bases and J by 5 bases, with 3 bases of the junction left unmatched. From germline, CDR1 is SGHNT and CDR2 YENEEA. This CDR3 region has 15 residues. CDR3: CASSFTSGGRDTQYF. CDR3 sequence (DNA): TGTGCCAGCAGCTTCACTAGCGGGGGGCGAGATACGCAGTATTTT. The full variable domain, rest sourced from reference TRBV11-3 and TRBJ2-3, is EAGVVQSPRYKIIEKKQPVAFWCNPISGHNTLYWYLQNLGQGPELLIRYENEEAVDDSQLPKDRFSAERLKGVDSTLKIQPAELGDSAVYLCASSFTSGGRDTQYFGPGTRLTVL.

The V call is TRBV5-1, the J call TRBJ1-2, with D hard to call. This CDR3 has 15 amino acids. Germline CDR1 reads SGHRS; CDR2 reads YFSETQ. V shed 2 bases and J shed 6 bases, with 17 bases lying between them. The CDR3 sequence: CASSFIGIEVDGYTF. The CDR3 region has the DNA TGCGCCAGCAGCTTTATCGGCATCGAGGTAGATGGCTACACCTTC. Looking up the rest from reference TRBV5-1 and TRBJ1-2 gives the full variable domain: KAGVTQTPRYLIKTRGQQVTLSCSPISGHRSVSWYQQTPGQGLQFLFEYFSETQRNKGNFPGRFSGRQFSNSRSEMNVSTLELGDSALYLCASSFIGIEVDGYTFGSGTRLTVV.

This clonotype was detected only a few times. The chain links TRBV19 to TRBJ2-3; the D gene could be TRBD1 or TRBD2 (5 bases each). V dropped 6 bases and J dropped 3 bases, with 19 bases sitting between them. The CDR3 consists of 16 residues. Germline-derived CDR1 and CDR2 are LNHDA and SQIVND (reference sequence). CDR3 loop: CASSPWRQRGTDTQYF. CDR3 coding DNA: TGTGCCAGTAGCCCTTGGAGGCAAAGGGGAACAGATACGCAGTATTTT.

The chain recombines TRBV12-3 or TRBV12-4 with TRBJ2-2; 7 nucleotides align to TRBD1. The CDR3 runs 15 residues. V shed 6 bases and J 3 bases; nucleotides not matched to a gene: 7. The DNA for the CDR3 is TGTGCCAGCAGCCTGACAGGGAAGGACACCGGGGAGCTGTTTTTT. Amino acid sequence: CASSLTGKDTGELFF.

CDR3 in DNA: TGTGCCAGCGAACCCGGGACTCCCACAGATACGCAGTATTTT. Amino acids: CASEPGTPTDTQYF. V and J are TRBV27 and TRBJ2-3; TRBD2 might be the D (6 bases). The CDR3 consists of 14 residues. CDR1 is MNHEY, CDR2 SMNVEV, per germline (reference sequence). V lost 8 bases and J 2 bases, leaving 14 bases between the germline ends.

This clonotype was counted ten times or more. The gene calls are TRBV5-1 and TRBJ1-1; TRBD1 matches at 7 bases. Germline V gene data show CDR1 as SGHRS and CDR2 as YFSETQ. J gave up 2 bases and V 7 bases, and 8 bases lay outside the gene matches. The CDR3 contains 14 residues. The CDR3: CASGSGTENTEAFF. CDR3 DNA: TGCGCCAGCGGCTCCGGGACAGAAAACACTGAAGCTTTCTTT.

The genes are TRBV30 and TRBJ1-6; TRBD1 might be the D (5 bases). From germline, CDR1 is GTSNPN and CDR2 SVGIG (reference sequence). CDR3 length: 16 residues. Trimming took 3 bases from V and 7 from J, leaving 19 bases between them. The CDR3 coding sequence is TGTGCCTGGAGCGACGACAGACGCTTGGAGAATTCACCCCTCCACTTT. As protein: CAWSDDRRLENSPLHF.

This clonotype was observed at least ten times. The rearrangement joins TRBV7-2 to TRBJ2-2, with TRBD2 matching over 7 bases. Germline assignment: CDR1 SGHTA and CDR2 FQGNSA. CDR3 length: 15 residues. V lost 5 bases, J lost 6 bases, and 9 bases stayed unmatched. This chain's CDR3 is CASSPRGEGSGELFF. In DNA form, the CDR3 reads TGTGCCAGCAGCCCCCGGGGGGAAGGCTCCGGGGAGCTGTTTTTT.

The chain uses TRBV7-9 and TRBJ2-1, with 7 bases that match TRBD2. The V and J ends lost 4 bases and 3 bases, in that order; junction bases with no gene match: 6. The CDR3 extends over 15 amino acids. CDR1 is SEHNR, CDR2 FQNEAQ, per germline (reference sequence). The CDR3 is CASSSGLVVYNEQFF. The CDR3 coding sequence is TGTGCCAGCAGCTCCGGACTAGTTGTCTACAATGAGCAGTTCTTC.

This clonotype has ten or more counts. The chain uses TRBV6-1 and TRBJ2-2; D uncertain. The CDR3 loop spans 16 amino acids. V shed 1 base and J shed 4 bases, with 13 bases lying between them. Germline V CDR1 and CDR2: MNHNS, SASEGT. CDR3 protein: CASSEGPTRVTGELFF. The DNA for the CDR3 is TGTGCCAGCAGTGAAGGGCCAACCAGAGTCACCGGGGAGCTGTTTTTT.

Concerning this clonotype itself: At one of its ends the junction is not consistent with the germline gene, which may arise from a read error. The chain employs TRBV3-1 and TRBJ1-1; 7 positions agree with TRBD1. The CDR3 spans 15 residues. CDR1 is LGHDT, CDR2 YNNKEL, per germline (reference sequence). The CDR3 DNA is TGTGCCACCAGCCAAGAGGGACAGCTGAACACTGAAGCTTTCTTT. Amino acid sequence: CATSQEGQLNTEAFF.